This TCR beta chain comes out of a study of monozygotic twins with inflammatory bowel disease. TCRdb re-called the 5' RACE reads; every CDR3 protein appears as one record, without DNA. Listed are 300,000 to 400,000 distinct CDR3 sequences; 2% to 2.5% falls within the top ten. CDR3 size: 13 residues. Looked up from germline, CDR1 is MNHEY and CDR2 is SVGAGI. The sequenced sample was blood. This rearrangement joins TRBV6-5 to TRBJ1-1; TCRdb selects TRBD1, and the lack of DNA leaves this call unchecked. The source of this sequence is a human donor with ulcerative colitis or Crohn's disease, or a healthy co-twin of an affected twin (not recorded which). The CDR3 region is CASRTGQNTEAFF.